One T cell receptor (beta chain) is described in this entry. Unique molecular identifiers were incorporated when the TCRbeta library was constructed. TCRdb called the PCR reads again in MiXCR, with one record for every CDR3 protein. Of about 600,000 distinct CDR3 sequences in the sample, 8% to 11% were seen once. Trimming pared 6 bases from V and 4 bases from J, leaving 18 bases between. The CDR3 extends over 16 amino acids. From germline, CDR1 is MNHEY and CDR2 SVGEGT. The source of the sample is a study of T-cell reconstitution after alpha-beta-depleted transplantation in children. The specimen was PBMCs from the stem cell graft donor, collected from the stem cell graft. J is TRBJ2-2 and V is TRBV6-2 or TRBV6-3; D unresolved. The source is a human donor who donated a stem cell graft to a child with acute myeloid leukemia. CDR3 protein: CASRHLDSRGTGELFF. CDR3 bases: TGTGCCAGCAGACACCTCGACTCGCGAGGCACCGGGGAGCTGTTTTTT.